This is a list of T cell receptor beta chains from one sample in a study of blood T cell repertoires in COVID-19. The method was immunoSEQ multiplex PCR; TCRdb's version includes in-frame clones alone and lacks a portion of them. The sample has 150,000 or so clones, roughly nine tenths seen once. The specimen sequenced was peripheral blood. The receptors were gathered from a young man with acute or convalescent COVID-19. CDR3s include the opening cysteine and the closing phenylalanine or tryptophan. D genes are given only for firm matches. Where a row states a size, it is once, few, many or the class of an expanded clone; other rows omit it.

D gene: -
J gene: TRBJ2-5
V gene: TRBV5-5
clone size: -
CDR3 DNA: TGTGCCAGCAGCTCTTCGAGCCTAGAGACCCAGTACTTC
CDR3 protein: CASSSSSLETQYF

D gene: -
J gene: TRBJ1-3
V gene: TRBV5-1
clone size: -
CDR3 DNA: TGCGCCAGCAGCGCAGGGAACTACTCTGGAAACACCATATATTTT
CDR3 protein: CASSAGNYSGNTIYF

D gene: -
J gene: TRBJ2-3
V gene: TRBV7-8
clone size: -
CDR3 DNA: TGTGCCAGCAGCTTAGTCGGGGGACCTAGCACAGATACGCAGTATTTT
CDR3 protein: CASSLVGGPSTDTQYF

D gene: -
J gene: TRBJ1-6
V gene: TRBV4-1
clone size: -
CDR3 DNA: TGCGCCAGCAGCCAAGATTGGGCAGGCTATAATTCACCCCTCCACTTT
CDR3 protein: CASSQDWAGYNSPLHF

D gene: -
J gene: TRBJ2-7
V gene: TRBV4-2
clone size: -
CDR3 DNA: TGTGCCAGCAGCCAAGAGGAGAGTAGCTTCTCCGAGCAGTACTTC
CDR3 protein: CASSQEESSFSEQYF

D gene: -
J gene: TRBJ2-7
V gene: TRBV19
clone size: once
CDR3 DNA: TGTGCCAGTAGTGCGGGGACGTATGGCGAGCAGTACTTC
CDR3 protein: CASSAGTYGEQYF

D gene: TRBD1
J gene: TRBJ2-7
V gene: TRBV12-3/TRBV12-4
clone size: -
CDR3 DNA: TGTGCCAGCAGTGTACAGGGGGCGGGTGAGCAGTACTTC
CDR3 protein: CASSVQGAGEQYF

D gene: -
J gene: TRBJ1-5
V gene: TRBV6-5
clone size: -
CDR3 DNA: TGTGCCAGCACCGTGGAGGGCAATCAGCCCCAGCATTTT
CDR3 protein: CASTVEGNQPQHF

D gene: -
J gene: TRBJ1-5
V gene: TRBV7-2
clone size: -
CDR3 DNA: TGTGCCAGCAGCTTAGAATCAGGGGCCAGTCAGCCCCAGCATTTT
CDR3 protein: CASSLESGASQPQHF

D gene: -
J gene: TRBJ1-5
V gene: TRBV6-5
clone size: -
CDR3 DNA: TGTGCCAGCAGTTACTCATCAGTAAGCAATCAGCCCCAGCATTTT
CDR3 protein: CASSYSSVSNQPQHF

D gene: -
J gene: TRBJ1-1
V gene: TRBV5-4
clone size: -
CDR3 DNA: TGTGCCAGCAGCTTGTTTGGACAGCCGAACACTGAAGCTTTCTTT
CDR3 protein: CASSLFGQPNTEAFF

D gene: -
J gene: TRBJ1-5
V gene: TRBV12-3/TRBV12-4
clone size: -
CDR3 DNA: TGTGCCAGCAGTTTTAGCGGGGGTCAGCCCCAGCATTTT
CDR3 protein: CASSFSGGQPQHF

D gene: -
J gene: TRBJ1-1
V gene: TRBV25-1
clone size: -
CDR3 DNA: TGTGCCAGCAGTGAATCCCCAGGGGTGAACACTGAAGCTTTCTTT
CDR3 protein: CASSESPGVNTEAFF

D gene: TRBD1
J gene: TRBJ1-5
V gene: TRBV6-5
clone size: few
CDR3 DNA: TGTGCCAGCACGTCACAGGGGAGCAATCAGCCCCAGCATTTT
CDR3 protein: CASTSQGSNQPQHF

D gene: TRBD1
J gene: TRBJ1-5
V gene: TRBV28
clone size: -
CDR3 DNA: TGTGCCAGCAGTCCTCCGGGACAGGGCAATCAGCCCCAGCATTTT
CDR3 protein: CASSPPGQGNQPQHF

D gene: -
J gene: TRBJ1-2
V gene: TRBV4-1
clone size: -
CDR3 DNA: TGCGCCAGCAGCCAAGCTGCGGAAAACTATGGCTACACCTTC
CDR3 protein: CASSQAAENYGYTF

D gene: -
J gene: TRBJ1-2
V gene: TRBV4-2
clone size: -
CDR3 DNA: TGTGCCAGCAGCCAAGAGTATAGGGAGGGCTACACCTTC
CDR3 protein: CASSQEYREGYTF

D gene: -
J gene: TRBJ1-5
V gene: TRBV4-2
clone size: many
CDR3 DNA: TGTGCCAGCAGCCAAGCCCAGGGGTTAAATCAGCCCCAGCATTTT
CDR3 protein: CASSQAQGLNQPQHF

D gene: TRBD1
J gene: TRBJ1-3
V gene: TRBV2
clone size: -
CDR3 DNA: TGTGCCAGCAGAGCCGGGACAGCTGGAAACACCATATATTTT
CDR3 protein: CASRAGTAGNTIYF

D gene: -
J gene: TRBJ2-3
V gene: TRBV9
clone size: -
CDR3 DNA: TGTGCCAGCAGCGTAGGTGGCGGACTGAGCACAGATACGCAGTATTTT
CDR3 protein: CASSVGGGLSTDTQYF

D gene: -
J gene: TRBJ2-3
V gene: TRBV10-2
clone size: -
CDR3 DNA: TGCGCCAGCAGTGAGTCGAAAACAGACATAAGCACAGATACGCAGTATTTT
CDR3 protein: CASSESKTDISTDTQYF

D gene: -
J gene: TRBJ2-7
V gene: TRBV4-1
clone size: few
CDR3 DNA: TGCGCCAGCAGCCAAGCGCCTGGCAGGGGCGCTTTTTACGAGCAGTACTTC
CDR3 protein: CASSQAPGRGAFYEQYF

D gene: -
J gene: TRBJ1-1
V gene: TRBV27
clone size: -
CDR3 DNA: TGTGCCAGCAGTTTAGGCAGGGGAAGCACTGAAGCTTTCTTT
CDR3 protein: CASSLGRGSTEAFF

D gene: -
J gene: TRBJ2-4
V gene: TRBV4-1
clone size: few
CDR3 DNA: TGCGCCAGCAGCCAAGATGACAGTACGATAGCCAAAAACATTCAGTACTTC
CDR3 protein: CASSQDDSTIAKNIQYF

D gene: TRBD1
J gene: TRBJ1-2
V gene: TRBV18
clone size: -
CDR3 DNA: TGTGCCAGCTCACCGGACAGGGAGGCGTATGGCTACACCTTC
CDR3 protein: CASSPDREAYGYTF

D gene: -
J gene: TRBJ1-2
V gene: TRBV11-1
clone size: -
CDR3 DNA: TGTGCCAGCAGCTTACAGGGAGGCTATGGCTACACCTTC
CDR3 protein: CASSLQGGYGYTF

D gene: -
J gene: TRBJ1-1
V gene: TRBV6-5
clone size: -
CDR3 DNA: TGTGCCAGCAGCCTTCTTACAGGATCGAACACTGAAGCTTTCTTT
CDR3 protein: CASSLLTGSNTEAFF

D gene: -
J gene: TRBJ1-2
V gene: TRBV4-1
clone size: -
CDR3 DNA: TGCGCCAGCAGCCATATCGGCGGGGACCGCTATGGCTACACCTTC
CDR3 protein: CASSHIGGDRYGYTF

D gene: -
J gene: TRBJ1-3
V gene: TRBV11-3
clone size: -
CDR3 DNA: TGTGCCAGCAGCGCTGGACAATCTGGAAACACCATATATTTT
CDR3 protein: CASSAGQSGNTIYF

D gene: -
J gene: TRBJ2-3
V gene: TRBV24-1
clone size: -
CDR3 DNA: TGTGCCACCAGTGATGTTCTTAGCACAGATACGCAGTATTTT
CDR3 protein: CATSDVLSTDTQYF

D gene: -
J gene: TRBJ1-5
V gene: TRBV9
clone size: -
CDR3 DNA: TGTGCCAGCAGCCCCGGTAGCGGAAGCAATCAGCCCCAGCATTTT
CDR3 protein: CASSPGSGSNQPQHF

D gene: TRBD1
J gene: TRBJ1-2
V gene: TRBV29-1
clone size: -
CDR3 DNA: TGCAGCGACGGGACAGGGATCGGCTACACCTTC
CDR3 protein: CSDGTGIGYTF

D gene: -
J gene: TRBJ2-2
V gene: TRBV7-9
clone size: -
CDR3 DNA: TGTGCCAGCAGCTTAGAACTACCCGGGGAGCTGTTTTTT
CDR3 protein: CASSLELPGELFF

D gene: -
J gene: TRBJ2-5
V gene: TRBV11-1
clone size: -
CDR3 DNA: TGTGCCAGCAGCTTCGGAGAGACCCAGTACTTC
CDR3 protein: CASSFGETQYF

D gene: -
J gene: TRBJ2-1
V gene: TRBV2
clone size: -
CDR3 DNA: TGTGCCAGCAGGGCTAAGGGGGGGAGCTCCTACAATGAGCAGTTCTTC
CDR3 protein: CASRAKGGSSYNEQFF